This T cell receptor beta chain was identified in a study of human T cells and chemical hapten exposure. Described time point: patch test 2, 6 weeks after DPC sensitization. As for treatment: therapeutic diphenylcyclopropenone sensitization with weekly scalp DPC. MiXCR, run by TCRdb on the RACE reads, gives a single entry per CDR3 protein. The sample yields under 450,000 distinct CDR3 sequences, 6% to 7% seen once. Germline V gives CDR1 SQVTM, CDR2 ANQGSEA. Trimming took 4 bases from V and 4 from J; bases not matched to a gene: 8. The CDR3 consists of 14 residues. This clonotype was seen many times. The clonotype originates from a woman in her late teens or twenties with alopecia areata. Some clones in this sample may be carry-over from other donors' samples. The chain has TRBV29-1 and TRBJ2-3, with 7 nucleotides matching TRBD1. The sequencing used whole blood, collected in connection with sensitization to the hapten diphenylcyclopropenone (DPC). The CDR3 reads CSVAALTGADTQYF. CDR3 bases: TGCAGCGTTGCCGCCCTCACAGGGGCAGATACGCAGTATTTT.